This T cell receptor (beta chain) was documented in a study of blood T cell repertoires in COVID-19. Original processing methods: Quantification of nucleated cells was approximated via reference gene primer amplification. Repertoires were generated with immunoSEQ multiplex PCR, while TCRdb's copy carries only in-frame clones and drops some. D and trimming were read from the DNA, whereas the V and J calls and clone size are those reported in that table. This table holds 250,000 to 300,000 clones, approximately 91% found once. Germline CDR1 and CDR2: SEHNR and FQNEAQ (reference sequence). V lost 4 bases, J lost 2 bases, and 26 bases lay in between. The CDR3 has 19 residues.

Sequencing was done on a sample of peripheral blood. This clonotype was obtained from a woman between 25 and 40 years old with COVID-19, enrolled during active disease. The chain joins TRBV7-9 to TRBJ1-2; D is ambiguous. The CDR3 DNA follows: TGTGCCAGCAGCTCACCCTCCGGGTACCTCCATTCGGGGAACTATGGCTACACCTTC. Its translation: CASSSPSGYLHSGNYGYTF.